This paragraph covers one T cell receptor beta chain sequence. Its antigen is not identified. These data come from a study of shared clonotypes between healthy human individuals. Deletions cut 6 bases from V and 9 bases from J, with 12 bases between. The CDR3 is made up of 12 amino acids. Germline CDR1 is MDHEN and CDR2 is SYDVKM. Assay used: immunoSEQ multiplex PCR; TCRdb lists only in-frame clones, some missing. The sample has roughly 2 million clones; roughly 95% are singletons. Study outcomes and limitations: Naive subsets tended to show greater estimated richness than memory subsets.

What was sequenced was naive CD4+ T cells sorted from blood. Subset denoted: CD45RA+ positively selected. The genes are TRBV28 and TRBJ2-1, with a weak D call TRBD1 (6 bases). The receptor's source is a man aged 18 to 30 in good health. This CDR3 reads CASRQQGSEQFF. For the CDR3, the DNA is TGTGCCAGCAGACAGCAGGGGAGTGAGCAGTTCTTC.